A selection of T cell receptor beta chains follows, all from one sample in a study of T cell repertoires in cytomegalovirus infection. No cognate antigen is known for these TCRs. Each CDR3 protein is one row after TCRdb ran MiXCR on the reads. The data contain about 480,000 distinct CDR3 sequences, roughly a third of them singletons. The sample in question was cultured PBMCs, obtained from culture after CMV antigen stimulation. Receptors were obtained from a human donor in good health (CMV status not recorded). Some clones in this sample may be carry-over from other donors' samples. The CDR3 runs from the conserved cysteine through the conserved F or W. D genes are given only for firm matches. Clone size is given for some rows only: seen once, a few or many times, or a class if the clone is expanded.

clone_size j_call v_call d_call cdr3_aa cdr3_nt
. TRBJ1-2 TRBV7-9 . CASSLAWDNYGYTF TGTGCCAGCAGCTTAGCCTGGGATAACTATGGCTACACCTTC
. TRBJ1-5 TRBV6-5 . CASSYSFGGWHEPQHF TGTGCCAGCAGTTACTCCTTTGGGGGTTGGCATGAGCCCCAGCATTTT
. TRBJ1-1 TRBV11-3 TRBD1 CASSLRRGQGVTEAFF TGTGCCAGCAGCTTACGCCGAGGACAGGGGGTTACTGAAGCTTTCTTT
many TRBJ2-3 TRBV7-2 TRBD2 CASSRGLADTDTQYF TGTGCCAGCAGCCGGGGACTAGCGGACACAGATACGCAGTATTTT
few TRBJ2-2 TRBV5-4 . CASSSELGKNTGELFF TGTGCCAGCAGCTCAGAGCTGGGAAAGAACACCGGGGAGCTGTTTTTT
. TRBJ2-5 TRBV11-3 . CASTRTSGRRRETQYF TGTGCCAGCACCCGTACCTCGGGCAGGAGGCGAGAGACCCAGTACTTC
once TRBJ2-2 TRBV29-1 TRBD2 CSVLGLAGTGELFF TGCAGCGTTCTGGGACTAGCGGGAACCGGGGAGCTGTTTTTT
. TRBJ2-2 TRBV6-2/TRBV6-3 TRBD1 CASSPLWGTALRGELFF TGTGCCAGCAGTCCCCTATGGGGGACAGCTCTTCGGGGGGAGCTGTTTTTT
many TRBJ1-5 TRBV7-2 TRBD1 CASSTRTGGGQPQHF TGTGCCAGCAGCACCCGGACAGGGGGGGGTCAGCCCCAGCATTTT
. TRBJ1-4 TRBV5-1 TRBD1 CASSTGQGTNEKLFF TGCGCCAGCAGCACGGGACAGGGAACTAATGAAAAACTGTTTTTT
many TRBJ2-1 TRBV12-3/TRBV12-4 TRBD2 CASSLEGLAGTYNEQFF TGTGCCAGCAGTTTAGAGGGACTAGCGGGCACCTACAATGAGCAGTTCTTC
few TRBJ2-3 TRBV7-9 . CASSSDIDTQYF TGTGCCAGCAGCTCGGACATAGATACGCAGTATTTT
. TRBJ2-3 TRBV19 . CATSVQKFSTDTQYF TGTGCCACCTCCGTCCAGAAATTTAGCACAGATACGCAGTATTTT
once TRBJ1-5 TRBV7-2 TRBD1 CASSFGLGQGIGVQHF TGTGCCAGCAGCTTCGGTCTGGGACAGGGGATTGGGGTCCAGCATTTT
. TRBJ1-2 TRBV5-1 . CASSFQPDSRDGGYYGYTF TGCGCCAGCAGCTTTCAGCCTGACTCCCGGGACGGGGGATACTATGGCTACACCTTC
few TRBJ2-1 TRBV7-9 . CASSAGSGEQFF TGTGCCAGCAGCGCCGGTTCGGGGGAGCAGTTCTTC
. TRBJ1-2 TRBV7-2 . CASSSRDTYGYTF TGTGCCAGCAGCTCGCGGGACACCTATGGCTACACCTTC
. TRBJ2-1 TRBV4-3 TRBD1 CASSQVLLGQAGYNEQFF TGCGCCAGCAGCCAAGTCCTCCTTGGACAGGCGGGCTACAATGAGCAGTTCTTC
few TRBJ2-1 TRBV6-2/TRBV6-3 . CASRARDEQFF TGTGCCAGTAGGGCCCGGGATGAGCAGTTCTTC
few TRBJ2-3 TRBV7-2 TRBD2 CASSRLAGPTDTQYF TGTGCCAGCAGCCGACTAGCGGGACCCACAGATACGCAGTATTTT
. TRBJ2-2 TRBV6-4 . CASSDSVLASGELFF TGTGCCAGCAGTGACTCGGTGTTAGCAAGCGGGGAGCTGTTTTTT
. TRBJ1-5 TRBV12-3/TRBV12-4 TRBD1 CASRPDRPYQPQHF TGTGCCAGCAGACCGGACAGGCCCTATCAGCCCCAGCATTTT
many TRBJ2-2 TRBV11-2 . CASSLAAGNTGELFF TGTGCCAGCAGCTTAGCGGCCGGGAACACCGGGGAGCTGTTTTTT
many TRBJ2-2 TRBV7-2 . CASSGWTADGTGELFF TGTGCCAGCAGCGGATGGACAGCCGACGGGACCGGGGAGCTGTTTTTT
few TRBJ2-7 TRBV7-2 TRBD2 CASSLQRTRGFHEQYF TGTGCCAGCAGCCTACAACGGACTAGAGGTTTTCACGAGCAGTACTTC
. TRBJ2-5 TRBV23-1 . CASSQSEAQGVTQYF TGCGCCAGCAGTCAATCGGAGGCCCAGGGTGTGACCCAGTACTTC
. TRBJ2-1 TRBV7-7 TRBD2 CASSLSGVAGGSEQFF TGTGCTAGCAGCTTAAGTGGGGTAGCGGGAGGGAGTGAGCAGTTCTTC
few TRBJ2-1 TRBV5-6 . CASSLLEPLSYEQFF TGTGCCAGCAGCTTACTAGAGCCCCTATCTTACGAGCAGTTCTTC
. TRBJ2-7 TRBV19 TRBD2 CASSSSGTSGGYEQYF TGTGCCAGTAGTTCCTCCGGGACTAGCGGGGGGTACGAGCAGTACTTC
. TRBJ2-1 TRBV7-8 . CASSFLKGWPYNEQFF TGTGCCAGCAGCTTCCTTAAAGGTTGGCCCTACAATGAGCAGTTCTTC
. TRBJ1-2 TRBV27 . CASSGLGGGYTF TGTGCCAGCTCCGGGCTGGGCGGTGGCTACACCTTC
once TRBJ1-3 TRBV20-1 . CSARPSLSGNTIYF TGCAGTGCTAGACCTTCACTCTCTGGAAACACCATATATTTT
. TRBJ2-1 TRBV5-1 . CASSLARSRDASYNEQFF TGCGCCAGCAGCTTGGCACGATCCCGGGACGCCAGCTACAATGAGCAGTTCTTC
few TRBJ1-2 TRBV19 . CASSIAGEAYGYTF TGTGCCAGTAGTATAGCGGGGGAAGCCTATGGCTACACCTTC
few TRBJ1-1 TRBV6-5 . CASSYDPDNSEAFF TGTGCCAGCAGTTATGACCCAGACAATAGTGAAGCTTTCTTT
few TRBJ1-2 TRBV27 TRBD1 CASSWDRVGGYTF TGTGCCAGCAGTTGGGACAGGGTCGGTGGCTACACCTTC
. TRBJ2-1 TRBV24-1 . CATSDLGRRNEQFF TGTGCCACCAGTGATCTGGGACGGCGTAATGAGCAGTTCTTC
. TRBJ2-4 TRBV2 TRBD2 CASTRGLAGNIQYF TGTGCCAGCACCAGAGGACTAGCGGGAAACATTCAGTACTTC
few TRBJ2-1 TRBV7-8 TRBD2 CASSLGSGEINEQFF TGTGCCAGCAGCTTAGGGAGCGGGGAAATCAATGAGCAGTTCTTC
. TRBJ1-1 TRBV11-1 . CASSLDRRDEAFF TGTGCCAGCAGCTTAGACAGACGAGATGAAGCTTTCTTT
. TRBJ1-2 TRBV7-2 . CASSSGRYGYTF TGTGCCAGCAGCTCCGGACGCTATGGCTACACCTTC
many TRBJ1-5 TRBV28 . CASSLSEAVLREPQHF TGTGCCAGCAGTTTATCAGAAGCCGTCCTCCGCGAGCCCCAGCATTTT
. TRBJ2-5 TRBV4-1 TRBD1 CASSPGTGDQETQYF TGCGCCAGCAGCCCCGGGACAGGCGACCAAGAGACCCAGTACTTC
. TRBJ2-1 TRBV9 . CASSPGGVGYNEQFF TGTGCCAGCAGCCCAGGGGGGGTGGGGTACAATGAGCAGTTCTTC
. TRBJ2-5 TRBV7-2 TRBD2 CASSVEAGGGETQYF TGTGCCAGCAGTGTAGAAGCGGGAGGGGGAGAGACCCAGTACTTC
few TRBJ1-1 TRBV4-2 . CASSHGGGANTEAFF TGTGCCAGCAGCCACGGCGGAGGGGCGAACACTGAAGCTTTCTTT
few TRBJ1-4 TRBV6-5 . CASSYSREVGEKLFF TGTGCCAGCAGTTACAGTAGGGAAGTAGGAGAAAAACTGTTTTTT
few TRBJ2-1 TRBV27 . CASRGAGSPGNEQFF TGTGCCAGCAGGGGTGCGGGTAGTCCGGGCAATGAGCAGTTCTTC
. TRBJ2-5 TRBV6-5 . CASSYSLGGGSETQYF TGTGCCAGCAGTTACTCACTCGGGGGAGGATCGGAGACCCAGTACTTC
. TRBJ2-5 TRBV29-1 . CSAHSGKETQYF TGCAGCGCTCATAGCGGAAAAGAGACCCAGTACTTC
few TRBJ2-1 TRBV6-2/TRBV6-3 TRBD2 CASRPGLAGERAYNEQFF TGTGCCAGCAGGCCGGGACTAGCGGGAGAGCGTGCTTACAATGAGCAGTTCTTC